The T cell receptor (beta chain) described here comes from a study of cytomegalovirus exposure and HLA in healthy donors. Across the whole study: The study placed around 85% of its 350 to 450 genotyped donors in the Caucasian-associated ancestry cluster. Study findings and constraints: Previous analysis showed most TCR beta V segments were productive about 87% or about 30% of the time.

13 Jbeta primers and 60 Vbeta primers were used for the PCR. TCRdb keeps only in-frame clones here, not all; method: immunoSEQ multiplex PCR. The sample includes about 120,000 clones, roughly 66% of them seen just once. CDR1 and CDR2 from the germline V gene are SQVTM and ANQGSEA. CDR3 length equals 16 residues. Turning to this clone: Antigen: not known.

The rearrangement uses TRBV29-1 and TRBJ2-2; D perhaps matches TRBD1 (6 bases). Sequenced input: PBMCs. The clonotype comes from a man aged 18 to 29 in good health and CMV-seronegative. The CDR3 DNA follows: TGCATCGCAGGGCCGGACAGTTCGGAGTCCACCGGGGAGCTGTTTTTT. This translates into CIAGPDSSESTGELFF.